The clone carrying this TCR beta chain was detected ten times or more. Its antigen is not known. A junction boundary mismatches the germline segment, possibly from a read error. This specimen belongs to a study of T cells after yellow fever vaccination. Looked up from germline, CDR1 is SSHAT and CDR2 is FNYEAQ (reference sequence). The CDR3 extends over 17 amino acids. By 5'RACE template switching, TCR cDNA was produced, with a universal primer site and UMIs added in the process. One entry per CDR3 protein results from TCRdb running MiXCR on the 5' RACE reads. The data show about 310,000 distinct CDR3 sequences, roughly 3.5% seen once. Study-wide points: Abundant clonotypes (contaminants from the bulk population) could be present in FACS-sorted repertoires. Weaker, the secondary response had a peak occurring faster, on day 5 versus 15.

The receptor's source is a man aged 18 to 35 who received the YFV17D yellow fever vaccine. The input for sequencing was PBMCs, taken on the day of the yellow fever booster vaccination. This chain joins TRBV7-7 and TRBJ2-1; tentative D call: TRBD1 (6 bases). The CDR3 protein is CASSRTDSLETTYEQFF. CDR3 nucleotide sequence: TGTGCTAGCAGCCGAACGGACAGTTTGGAAACGACCTATGAGCAGTTCTTC. Filled out from reference TRBV7-7 and TRBJ2-1, the complete variable domain reads GAGVSQSPRYKVTKRGQDVTLRCDPISSHATLYWYQQALGQGPEFLTYFNYEAQPDKSGLPSDRFSAERPEGSISTLTIQRTEQRDSAMYRCASSRTDSLETTYEQFFGPGTRLTVL.